This record looks at one T cell receptor (beta chain) sequence and its context. The data originate from a study of blood T cells in healthy people across ages. Germline V gene lookup returns CDR1 SGHTA and CDR2 FQGNSA. With V trimmed by 5 bases and J by 5 bases, 15 bases remained unmatched. The CDR3 spans 17 residues. Alongside a J-beta primer mix, a sample-barcoded 5' primer served in a second PCR lasting roughly 6 to 11 cycles. TCRdb analysed the 5' RACE reads with MiXCR anew, one entry per CDR3 protein. This sample yields 1.5 million to 2 million distinct CDR3 sequences, of which 28% are seen a single time; roughly 8.2% belongs to the top ten.

The V and J genes are TRBV7-2 and TRBJ2-5; 9 bases are a match to TRBD1. The origin of this receptor is a woman aged 30 to 39 in good health. Sequencing was carried out using blood. DNA for the CDR3: TGTGCCAGCAGCCTCCAGATCAGGACAGGGGACGGCGAGACCCAGTACTTC. It encodes CASSLQIRTGDGETQYF.